This passage covers 2 T cell receptor beta chains from one sample sequenced in a study of CD8+ T cells in alopecia areata. RNA, once extracted, was reverse transcribed into cDNA for use as the sequencing template. The table came from immunoSEQ multiplex PCR; TCRdb's copy has only in-frame clones and leaves some out. The sample holds 90,000 or so clones, around 44% seen once. The treatment was: oral pan-JAK inhibitor, 5-10 mg twice daily. The sequenced sample was CD8+ T cells sorted from blood, obtained at week 24, from a patient treated with tofacitinib. These receptor sequences come from a human donor with alopecia areata.

This sequence joins TRBV9 and TRBJ2-3, with 9 bases identical to TRBD2. Trimming took 3 bases from V and 2 from J; bases not matched to a gene: 7. The CDR3 has 16 amino acids. Germline V gives CDR1 SGDLS, CDR2 YYNGEE. CDR3 region: CASSERAGGPTDTQYF. In DNA, the CDR3 is TGTGCCAGCAGCGAGAGAGCGGGAGGACCCACAGATACGCAGTATTTT.

The chain employs TRBV29-1 and TRBJ2-1; D remains ambiguous. CDR1 is SQVTM and CDR2 is ANQGSEA in the germline V gene. The CDR3 runs 11 residues. The CDR3 coding sequence is TGCAAGACCGCTAGTTACAATGAGCAGTTCTTC. Residues: CKTASYNEQFF.